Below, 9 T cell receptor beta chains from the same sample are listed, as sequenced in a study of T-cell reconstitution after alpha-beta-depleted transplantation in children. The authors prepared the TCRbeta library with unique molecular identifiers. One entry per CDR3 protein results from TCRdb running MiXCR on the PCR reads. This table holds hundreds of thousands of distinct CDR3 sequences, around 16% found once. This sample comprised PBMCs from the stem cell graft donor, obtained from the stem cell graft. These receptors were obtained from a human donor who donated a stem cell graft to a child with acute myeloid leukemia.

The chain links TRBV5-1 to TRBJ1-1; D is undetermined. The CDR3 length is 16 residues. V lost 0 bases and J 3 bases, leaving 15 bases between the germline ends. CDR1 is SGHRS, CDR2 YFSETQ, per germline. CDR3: CASSLEPVTSHTEAFF. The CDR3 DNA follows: TGCGCCAGCAGCTTGGAGCCGGTTACTTCGCACACTGAAGCTTTCTTT.

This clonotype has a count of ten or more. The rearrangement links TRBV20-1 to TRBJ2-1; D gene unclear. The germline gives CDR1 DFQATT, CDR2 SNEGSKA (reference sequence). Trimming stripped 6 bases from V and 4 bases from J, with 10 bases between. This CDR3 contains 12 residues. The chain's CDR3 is CSARRVYNEQFF. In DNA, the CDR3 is TGCAGTGCCCGAAGGGTATACAATGAGCAGTTCTTC.

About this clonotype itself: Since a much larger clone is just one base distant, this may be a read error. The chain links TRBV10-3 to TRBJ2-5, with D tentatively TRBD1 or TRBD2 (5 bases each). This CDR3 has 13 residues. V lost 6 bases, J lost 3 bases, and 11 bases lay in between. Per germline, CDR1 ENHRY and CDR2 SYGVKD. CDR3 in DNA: TGTGCCATCAGCCCCGGGACGGAAGAGACCCAGTACTTC. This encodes CAISPGTEETQYF.

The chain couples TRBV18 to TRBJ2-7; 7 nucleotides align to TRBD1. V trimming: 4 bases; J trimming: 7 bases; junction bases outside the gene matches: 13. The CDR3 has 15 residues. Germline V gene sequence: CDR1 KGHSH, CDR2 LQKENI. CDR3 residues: CASSLRDRYLGEQYV. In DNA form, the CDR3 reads TGTGCCAGCTCACTCCGGGACAGATATCTCGGGGAGCAGTACGTC.

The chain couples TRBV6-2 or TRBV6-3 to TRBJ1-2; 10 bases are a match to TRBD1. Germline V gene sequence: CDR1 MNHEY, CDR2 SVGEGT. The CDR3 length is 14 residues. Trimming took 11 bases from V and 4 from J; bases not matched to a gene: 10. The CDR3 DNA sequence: TGTGCCGGAAGAACCGGGACAGGGGCCTATGGCTACACCTTC. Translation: CAGRTGTGAYGYTF.

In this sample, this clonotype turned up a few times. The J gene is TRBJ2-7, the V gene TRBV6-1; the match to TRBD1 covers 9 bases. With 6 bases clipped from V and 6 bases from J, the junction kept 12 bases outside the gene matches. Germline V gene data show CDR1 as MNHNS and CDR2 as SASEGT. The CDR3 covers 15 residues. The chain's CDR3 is CASSSGGTGSGEQYV. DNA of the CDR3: TGTGCCAGCAGCAGCGGCGGGACAGGGTCGGGCGAGCAGTACGTC.

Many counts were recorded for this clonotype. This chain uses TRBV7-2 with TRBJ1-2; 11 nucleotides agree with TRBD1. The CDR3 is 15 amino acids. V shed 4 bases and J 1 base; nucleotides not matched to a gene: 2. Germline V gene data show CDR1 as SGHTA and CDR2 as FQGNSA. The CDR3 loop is CASSWTGGSNYGYTF. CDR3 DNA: TGTGCCAGCAGCTGGACAGGGGGCAGTAACTATGGCTACACCTTC.

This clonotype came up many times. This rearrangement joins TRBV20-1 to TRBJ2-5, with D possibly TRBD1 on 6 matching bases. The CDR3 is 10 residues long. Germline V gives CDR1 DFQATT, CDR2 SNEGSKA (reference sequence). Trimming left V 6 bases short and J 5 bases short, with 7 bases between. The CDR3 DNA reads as TGCAGTGCCCAGGGGGAGACCCAGTACTTC. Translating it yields CSAQGETQYF.

The CDR3 loop reads CASSQGGDYEGTQYF. The CDR3 DNA sequence: TGCGCCAGCAGCCAAGGGGGCGACTACGAGGGAACGCAGTATTTT. This sequence joins TRBV4-1 and TRBJ2-3, with D perhaps given as TRBD1 or TRBD2 (5 bases each). In germline, CDR1 is MGHRA, CDR2 YSYEKL. CDR3 size: 15 residues. Trimming shortened V by 1 base and J by 9 bases, and 17 bases separated the two germline ends.